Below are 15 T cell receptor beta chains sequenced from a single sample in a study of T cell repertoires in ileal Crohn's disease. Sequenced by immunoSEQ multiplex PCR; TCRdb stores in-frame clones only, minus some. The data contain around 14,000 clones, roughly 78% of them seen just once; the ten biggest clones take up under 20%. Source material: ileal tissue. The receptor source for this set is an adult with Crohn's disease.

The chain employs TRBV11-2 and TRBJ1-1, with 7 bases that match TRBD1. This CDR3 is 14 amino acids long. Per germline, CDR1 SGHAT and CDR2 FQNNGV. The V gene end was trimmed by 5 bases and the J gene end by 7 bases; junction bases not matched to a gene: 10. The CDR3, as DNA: TGTGCCAGCAGCCGACACAGGGGCATAAATGAAGCTTTCTTT. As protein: CASSRHRGINEAFF.

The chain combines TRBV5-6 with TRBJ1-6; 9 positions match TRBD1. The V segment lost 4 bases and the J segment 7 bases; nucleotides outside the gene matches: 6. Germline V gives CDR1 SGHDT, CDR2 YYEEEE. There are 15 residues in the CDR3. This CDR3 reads CASSPDRGTNSPLHF. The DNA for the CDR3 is TGTGCCAGCAGCCCAGACAGGGGGACAAATTCACCCCTCCACTTT.

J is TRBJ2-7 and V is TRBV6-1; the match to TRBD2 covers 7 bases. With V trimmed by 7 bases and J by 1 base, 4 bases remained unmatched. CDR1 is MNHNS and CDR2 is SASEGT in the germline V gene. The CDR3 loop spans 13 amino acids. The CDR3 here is CASTSGVSYEQYF. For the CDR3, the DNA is TGTGCCAGCACCAGCGGGGTTTCCTACGAGCAGTACTTC.

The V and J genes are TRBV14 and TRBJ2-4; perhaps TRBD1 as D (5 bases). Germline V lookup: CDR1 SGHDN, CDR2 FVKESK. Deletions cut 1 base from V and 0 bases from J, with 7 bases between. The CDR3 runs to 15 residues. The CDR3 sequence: CASSQGGLAKNIQYF. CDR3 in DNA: TGTGCCAGCAGCCAAGGGGGCCTAGCCAAAAACATTCAGTACTTC.

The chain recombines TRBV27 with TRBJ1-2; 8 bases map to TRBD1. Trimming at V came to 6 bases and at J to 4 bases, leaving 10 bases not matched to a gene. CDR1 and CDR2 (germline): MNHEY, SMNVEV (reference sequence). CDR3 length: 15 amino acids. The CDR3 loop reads CASSPGGRHGYGYTF. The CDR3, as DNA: TGTGCCAGCAGCCCAGGGGGCAGACACGGCTATGGCTACACCTTC.

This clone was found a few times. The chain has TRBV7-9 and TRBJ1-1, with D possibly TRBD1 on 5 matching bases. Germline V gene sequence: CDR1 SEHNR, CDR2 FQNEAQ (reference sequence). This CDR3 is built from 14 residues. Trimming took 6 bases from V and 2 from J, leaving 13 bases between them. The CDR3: CASRFLRENTEAFF. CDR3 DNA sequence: TGTGCCAGCAGGTTCCTCAGGGAAAACACTGAAGCTTTCTTT.

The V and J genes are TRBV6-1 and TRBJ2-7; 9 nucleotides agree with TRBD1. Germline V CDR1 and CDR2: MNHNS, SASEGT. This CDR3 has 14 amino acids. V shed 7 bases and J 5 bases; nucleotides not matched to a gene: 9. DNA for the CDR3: TGTGCCAGCACCCGCGACCGGGACAGGGACGAGCAGTACTTC. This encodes CASTRDRDRDEQYF.

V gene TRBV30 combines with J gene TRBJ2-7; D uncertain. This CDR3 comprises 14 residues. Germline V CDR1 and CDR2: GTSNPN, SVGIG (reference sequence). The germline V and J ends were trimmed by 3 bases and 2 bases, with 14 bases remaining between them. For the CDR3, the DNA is TGTGCCTGGAGCTCCCGCGAGAAGCCCTACGAGCAGTACTTC. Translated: CAWSSREKPYEQYF.

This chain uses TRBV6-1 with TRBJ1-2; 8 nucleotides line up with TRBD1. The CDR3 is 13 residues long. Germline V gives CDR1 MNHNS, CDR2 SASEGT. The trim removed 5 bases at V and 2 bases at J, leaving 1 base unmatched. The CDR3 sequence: CASSRDRNYGYTF. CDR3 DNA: TGTGCCAGCAGTAGGGACAGGAACTATGGCTACACCTTC.

The CDR3 loop is CASSLWLMAAPYYGYTF. CDR3 DNA sequence: TGTGCCAGCAGTTTATGGTTGATGGCAGCGCCCTACTATGGCTACACCTTC. The chain carries TRBV28 and TRBJ1-2; the D is unclear. This CDR3 has 17 residues. CDR1 and CDR2 from the germline V gene are MDHEN and SYDVKM. Trimming stripped 0 bases from V and 3 bases from J, with 17 bases between.

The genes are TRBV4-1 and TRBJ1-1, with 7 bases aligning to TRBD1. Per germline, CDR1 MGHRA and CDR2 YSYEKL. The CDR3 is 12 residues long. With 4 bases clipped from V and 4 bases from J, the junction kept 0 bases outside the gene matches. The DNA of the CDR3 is TGCGCCAGCAGCCCAGGGGGCACTGAAGCTTTCTTT. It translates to CASSPGGTEAFF.

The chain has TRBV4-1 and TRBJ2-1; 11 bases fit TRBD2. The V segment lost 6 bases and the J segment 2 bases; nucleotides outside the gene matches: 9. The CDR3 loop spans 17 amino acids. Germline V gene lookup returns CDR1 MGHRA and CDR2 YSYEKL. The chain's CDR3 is CASSPTSGSPTYNEQFF. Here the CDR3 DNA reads TGCGCCAGCAGTCCCACTAGCGGGAGTCCGACCTACAATGAGCAGTTCTTC.

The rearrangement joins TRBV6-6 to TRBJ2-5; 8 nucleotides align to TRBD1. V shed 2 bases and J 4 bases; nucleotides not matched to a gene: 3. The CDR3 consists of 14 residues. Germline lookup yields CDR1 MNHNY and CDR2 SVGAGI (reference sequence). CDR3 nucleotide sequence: TGTGCCAGCAGTTACCAAGGACAGGGAGAGACCCAGTACTTC. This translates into CASSYQGQGETQYF.

This CDR3 reads CATSRGYGEQYF. CDR3 DNA: TGTGCCACTTCCAGGGGTTACGGAGAGCAGTACTTC. This chain links TRBV6-1 with TRBJ2-7; the D gene is possibly TRBD1 (6 bases). V lost 10 bases to trimming and J lost 7 bases, with 17 bases between them. Germline-derived CDR1 and CDR2 are MNHNS and SASEGT. The CDR3 has 12 residues.

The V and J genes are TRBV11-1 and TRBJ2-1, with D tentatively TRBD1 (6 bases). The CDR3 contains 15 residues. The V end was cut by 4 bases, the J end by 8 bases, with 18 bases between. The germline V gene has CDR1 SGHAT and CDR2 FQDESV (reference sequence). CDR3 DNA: TGTGCCAGCAGCTCTTCCAACAGGGAGAGCGATGAGCAGTTCTTC. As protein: CASSSSNRESDEQFF.